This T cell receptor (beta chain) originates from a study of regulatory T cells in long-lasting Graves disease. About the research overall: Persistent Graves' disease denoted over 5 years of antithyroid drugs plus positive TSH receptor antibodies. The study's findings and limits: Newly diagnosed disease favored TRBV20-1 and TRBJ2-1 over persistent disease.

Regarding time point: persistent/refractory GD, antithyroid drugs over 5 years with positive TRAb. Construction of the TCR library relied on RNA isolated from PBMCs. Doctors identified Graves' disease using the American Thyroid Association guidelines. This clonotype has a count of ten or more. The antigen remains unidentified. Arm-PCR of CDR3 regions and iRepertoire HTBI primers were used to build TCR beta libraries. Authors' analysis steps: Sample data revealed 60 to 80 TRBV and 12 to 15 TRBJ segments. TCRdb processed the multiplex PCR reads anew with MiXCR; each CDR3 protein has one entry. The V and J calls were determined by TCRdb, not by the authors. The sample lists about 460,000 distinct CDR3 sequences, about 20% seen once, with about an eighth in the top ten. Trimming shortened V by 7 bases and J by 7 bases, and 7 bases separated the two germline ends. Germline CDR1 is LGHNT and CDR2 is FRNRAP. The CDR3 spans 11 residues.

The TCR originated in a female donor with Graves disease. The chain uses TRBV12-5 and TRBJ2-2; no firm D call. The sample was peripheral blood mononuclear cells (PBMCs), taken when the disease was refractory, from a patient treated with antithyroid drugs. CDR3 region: CASALVGELFF. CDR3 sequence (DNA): TGTGCTAGTGCTCTGGTCGGGGAGCTGTTTTTT. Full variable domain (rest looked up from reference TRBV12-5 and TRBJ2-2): DARVTQTPRHKVTEMGQEVTMRCQPILGHNTVFWYRQTMMQGLELLAYFRNRAPLDDSGMPKDRFSAEMPDATLATLKIQPSEPRDSAVYFCASALVGELFFGEGSRLTVL.